This T cell receptor beta chain was documented in a study of radiation and T cells in renal cell carcinoma. On the study more broadly: Nephrectomy followed 15 Gy stereotactic body radiation by 4 weeks.

The sample's time point: blood 2 weeks post-SBRT. Noted treatment: 15 Gy SBRT to primary tumor, nephrectomy 4 weeks later. Blood was sampled at baseline, 2 weeks and 4 weeks after SBRT. The patient's renal cell carcinoma had clear cell pathology. This clone turned up a few times. The protocol was immunoSEQ multiplex PCR, while the TCRdb copy is restricted to in-frame clones and leaves out a portion. The sample consists of roughly 130,000 clones, 70% to 90% of them appearing once. Losses at the gene ends were 4 bases for V and 6 bases for J; bases not matched to a gene: 5. This CDR3 has 15 residues. Germline values: CDR1 SGHAT, CDR2 FQNNGV.

The receptor was derived from a woman aged 70-85 years with renal cell carcinoma. The material was blood, obtained from a patient whose treatment included radiotherapy and nephrectomy. The rearrangement uses TRBV11-2 and TRBJ2-5, with 13 positions matching TRBD2. The CDR3 here is CASSSGLAGAKTQYF. CDR3 sequence (DNA): TGTGCCAGCAGCTCCGGACTAGCGGGGGCCAAGACCCAGTACTTC.